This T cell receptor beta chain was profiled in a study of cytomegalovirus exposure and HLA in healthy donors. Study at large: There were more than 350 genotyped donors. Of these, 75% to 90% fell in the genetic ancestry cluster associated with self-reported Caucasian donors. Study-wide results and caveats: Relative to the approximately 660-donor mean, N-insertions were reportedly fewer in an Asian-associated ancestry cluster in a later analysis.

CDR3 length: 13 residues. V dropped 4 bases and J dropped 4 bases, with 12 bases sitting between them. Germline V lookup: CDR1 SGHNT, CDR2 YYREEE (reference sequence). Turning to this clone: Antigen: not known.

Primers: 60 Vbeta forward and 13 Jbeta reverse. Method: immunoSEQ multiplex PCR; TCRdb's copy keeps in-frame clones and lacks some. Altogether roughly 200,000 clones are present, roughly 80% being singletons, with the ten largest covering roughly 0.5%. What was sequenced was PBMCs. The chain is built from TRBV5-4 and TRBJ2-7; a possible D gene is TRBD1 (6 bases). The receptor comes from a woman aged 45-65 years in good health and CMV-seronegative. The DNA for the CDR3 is TGTGCCAGCAGCCTCCGGGACACTTACGAGCAGTACTTC. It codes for CASSLRDTYEQYF.